One and the same sample provided the 30 T cell receptor beta chains below, sequenced in a study of cytomegalovirus exposure and HLA in healthy donors. The PCR was carried out with 60 Vbeta primers and 13 Jbeta primers. Method: immunoSEQ multiplex PCR; TCRdb's copy keeps in-frame clones and lacks some. The repertoire has fewer than 150,000 clones, 82% of them found once; the top ten carry roughly 2.5%. The specimen was PBMCs. All receptors derive from a young woman in good health and CMV-seronegative.

The chain uses TRBV7-2 and TRBJ2-3; D unclear. Between the trimmed V and J ends, which lost 4 bases and 5 bases, there was a span of 7 bases. The CDR3 consists of 12 residues. Germline values: CDR1 SGHTA, CDR2 FQGNSA. CDR3 DNA: TGTGCCAGCAGCTCCCCCGGAGATACGCAGTATTTT. Translation gives CASSSPGDTQYF.

The gene calls are TRBV5-1 and TRBJ2-2, with 13 bases fitting TRBD2. The CDR3 runs to 17 residues. Trimming cost V 4 bases and J 3 bases; bases outside gene matches: 6. Germline loops: CDR1 SGHRS, CDR2 YFSETQ. CDR3 residues: CASSPGLAGSYTGELFF. CDR3 DNA: TGCGCCAGCAGCCCGGGACTAGCGGGGAGTTACACCGGGGAGCTGTTTTTT.

The V and J genes are TRBV2 and TRBJ1-6; D is uncertain. CDR1 and CDR2 (germline): SNHLY, FYNNEI. V was cut by 11 bases and J by 8 bases, with 16 bases left in between. The CDR3 runs 13 residues. The CDR3 region has the DNA TGTGCCTGCGTTTACCGGAGTCATTCACCCCTCCACTTT. This codes for CACVYRSHSPLHF.

The chain employs TRBV28 and TRBJ2-4, with 9 bases that match TRBD1. Losses at the gene ends were 3 bases for V and 2 bases for J; bases not matched to a gene: 14. The CDR3 covers 19 residues. Germline CDR1 is MDHEN and CDR2 is SYDVKM. The CDR3: CASSFTPGQGFGPKNIQYF. CDR3 nucleotides: TGTGCCAGCAGTTTTACTCCGGGACAGGGTTTTGGCCCCAAAAACATTCAGTACTTC. Full variable domain (outside the CDR3, taken from reference TRBV28 and TRBJ2-4): DVKVTQSSRYLVKRTGEKVFLECVQDMDHENMFWYRQDPGLGLRLIYFSYDVKMKEKGDIPEGYSVSREKKERFSLILESASTNQTSMYLCASSFTPGQGFGPKNIQYFGAGTRLSVL.

The DNA of the CDR3 is TGTGCCACCAGCAGAGGAAGAGACAATGAGCAGTTCTTC. This gives the protein CATSRGRDNEQFF. The V call is TRBV15, the J call TRBJ2-1; D not resolved. V was clipped by 1 base and J by 5 bases, with 6 bases between them. The length of the CDR3 is 13 residues. Germline CDR1 and CDR2: LNHNV and YYDKDF (reference sequence).

This chain joins TRBV27 and TRBJ1-2, with D possibly matching TRBD1 (5 bases). The CDR3 runs to 14 residues. Trimming shortened V by 0 bases and J by 5 bases, and 10 bases separated the two germline ends. The germline gives CDR1 MNHEY, CDR2 SMNVEV (reference sequence). The CDR3 region is CASSLSVGGYGYTF. In DNA, the CDR3 is TGTGCCAGCAGTTTATCGGTCGGGGGGTATGGCTACACCTTC.

This chain links TRBV11-3 with TRBJ2-5, with D unresolved. V shed 0 bases and J shed 2 bases, with 7 bases lying between them. Germline CDR1 and CDR2: SGHNT and YENEEA. The CDR3 spans 14 residues. The CDR3 DNA is TGTGCCAGCAGCTTAGAAGCGAATCAAGAGACCCAGTACTTC. Amino acid sequence: CASSLEANQETQYF. Based on the CDR3 plus reference TRBV11-3 and TRBJ2-5, the full variable domain is EAGVVQSPRYKIIEKKQPVAFWCNPISGHNTLYWYLQNLGQGPELLIRYENEEAVDDSQLPKDRFSAERLKGVDSTLKIQPAELGDSAVYLCASSLEANQETQYFGPGTRLLVL.

The genes are TRBV11-2 and TRBJ1-1; D might be TRBD1 (6 bases). CDR3 length: 14 residues. The germline gives CDR1 SGHAT, CDR2 FQNNGV. V dropped 5 bases and J dropped 5 bases, with 15 bases sitting between them. The CDR3, as DNA: TGTGCCAGCAGCCCCATACAGGGAAGAACTGAAGCTTTCTTT. Protein: CASSPIQGRTEAFF. Using reference TRBV11-2 and TRBJ1-1 for the parts outside the CDR3, the full variable domain is EAGVAQSPRYKIIEKRQSVAFWCNPISGHATLYWYQQILGQGPKLLIQFQNNGVVDDSQLPKDRFSAERLKGVDSTLKIQPAKLEDSAVYLCASSPIQGRTEAFFGQGTRLTVV.

The chain couples TRBV7-2 to TRBJ2-7, with TRBD2 identical over 12 bases. The CDR3 contains 16 residues. Germline CDR1 is SGHTA and CDR2 is FQGNSA. V shed 1 base, J shed 10 bases, and the junction held 11 bases outside the gene matches. This CDR3 is CASSLGLAGVQGKQYV. CDR3 DNA sequence: TGTGCCAGCAGCTTAGGACTAGCGGGGGTCCAGGGAAAACAGTACGTC.

This chain uses TRBV27 with TRBJ2-7, with 7 bases fitting TRBD1. This CDR3 has 14 residues. Germline V lookup: CDR1 MNHEY, CDR2 SMNVEV (reference sequence). V trimming: 3 bases; J trimming: 4 bases; junction bases outside the gene matches: 6. In DNA form, the CDR3 reads TGTGCCAGCAGTTTGGGCGTCAGGGGGTACGAGCAGTACTTC. This gives the protein CASSLGVRGYEQYF.

This sequence joins TRBV5-1 and TRBJ2-1; D may be TRBD1 (6 bases). The CDR3 covers 14 residues. Deletions cut 2 bases from V and 7 bases from J, with 13 bases between. Germline V lookup: CDR1 SGHRS, CDR2 YFSETQ. CDR3 in amino acids: CASSFGQGQNEQFF. DNA of the CDR3: TGCGCCAGCAGCTTCGGCCAGGGGCAGAATGAGCAGTTCTTC.

The CDR3 region has the DNA TGTGCCAGCAGCTTGAGGGGGTCCGGGGCCAACGTCCTGACTTTC. It is translated as CASSLRGSGANVLTF. The chain combines TRBV5-8 with TRBJ2-6; the D gene is possibly TRBD1 (6 bases). Trimming cost V 1 base and J 4 bases, with 9 bases left between them. Germline V gene sequence: CDR1 SGHTS, CDR2 YDEGEE. The CDR3 length is 15 residues.

The chain is built from TRBV30 and TRBJ1-5; 7 nucleotides match TRBD1. The ends lost 7 bases at V and 0 bases at J; junction bases unmatched: 6. The CDR3 contains 14 residues. Germline CDR1 GTSNPN, CDR2 SVGIG (reference sequence). CDR3 in DNA: TGTGCCTTTTCCAGGGGGGATAGCAATCAGCCCCAGCATTTT. Protein: CAFSRGDSNQPQHF.

The rearrangement uses TRBV7-2 and TRBJ1-6, with TRBD1 identical over 7 bases. This CDR3 spans 15 amino acids. J was trimmed by 7 bases and V by 1 base; bases with no gene match: 4. Germline CDR1 SGHTA, CDR2 FQGNSA. The CDR3 protein is CASSLGFRGNSPLHF. The CDR3 DNA follows: TGTGCCAGCAGCTTAGGGTTCAGGGGGAATTCACCCCTCCACTTT.

The chain has TRBV6-4 and TRBJ1-1; TRBD1 might be the D (5 bases). Germline V gene data show CDR1 as MRHNA and CDR2 as SNTAGT. V gave up 3 bases and J gave up 1 base, with 12 bases separating them. The CDR3 is 15 residues long. CDR3 nucleotides: TGTGCCAGCAGTGAAAACGGGCAGGGGAACACTGAAGCTTTCTTT. Translation gives CASSENGQGNTEAFF.

The chain recombines TRBV4-3 with TRBJ1-5; TRBD1 is a possible D gene (5 bases). This CDR3 contains 14 residues. V lost 0 bases and J 7 bases, leaving 10 bases between the germline ends. Germline assignment: CDR1 LGHNA and CDR2 YSLEER. CDR3 bases: TGCGCCAGCAGCCAAGACAGGAGGGACCAGCCCCAGCATTTT. It specifies CASSQDRRDQPQHF.

This clone was recorded only once. The chain uses TRBV29-1 and TRBJ2-1; a weak D match, TRBD2 (5 bases). The germline V gene has CDR1 SQVTM and CDR2 ANQGSEA. This CDR3 region has 14 residues. V lost 4 bases and J lost 8, with 18 bases in between. Written as DNA, the CDR3 is TGCAGCGTTGCAAGGCCGGCTAGCTTCGATGAGCAGTTCTTC. The encoded protein is CSVARPASFDEQFF.

CDR3 sequence reads: CASSLDSFNYGYTF. The DNA of the CDR3 is TGTGCCAGCAGCTTAGATAGCTTTAACTATGGCTACACCTTC. The chain has TRBV11-2 and TRBJ1-2; no firm D call. Per germline, CDR1 SGHAT and CDR2 FQNNGV. The CDR3 covers 14 residues. V was clipped by 0 bases and J by 1 base, with 6 bases between them.

This chain uses TRBV5-5 with TRBJ1-5; possibly TRBD1 for D (6 bases). The germline V gene encodes CDR1 SGHKS and CDR2 YYEKEE (reference sequence). V was pared by 4 bases and J by 5 bases, with 13 bases between. This CDR3 contains 14 residues. Written as DNA, the CDR3 is TGTGCCAGCAGCGTTGCAGGGGACGATCAGCCCCAGCATTTT. Amino acid sequence: CASSVAGDDQPQHF.

The CDR3 nucleotides are TGCGCCAGCAGCTTGGCCGTTAATGGGGGGGATGGCTACACCTTC. It is translated as CASSLAVNGGDGYTF. This chain uses TRBV5-1 with TRBJ1-2; perhaps TRBD1 as D (5 bases). Germline-derived CDR1 and CDR2 are SGHRS and YFSETQ. V lost 0 bases, J lost 6 bases, and 15 bases lay in between. CDR3 length: 15 amino acids.

The V and J genes are TRBV5-1 and TRBJ2-1; perhaps TRBD1 as D (6 bases). Germline CDR1 and CDR2: SGHRS and YFSETQ. The CDR3 spans 16 residues. V lost 1 base, J lost 4 bases, and 15 bases lay in between. Here the CDR3 DNA reads TGCGCCAGCAGCTTGTTAGCAGGGGTGCTATACAATGAGCAGTTCTTC. It translates to CASSLLAGVLYNEQFF.

V usage is TRBV5-1 and J usage is TRBJ2-5; 7 nucleotides align to TRBD1. With 4 bases clipped from V and 3 bases from J, the junction kept 9 bases outside the gene matches. The CDR3 runs to 15 residues. Per germline, CDR1 SGHRS and CDR2 YFSETQ. Here the CDR3 DNA reads TGCGCCAGCAGCCCGGCAGGGACAGCGAAAGAGACCCAGTACTTC. Amino acid sequence: CASSPAGTAKETQYF.

This chain uses TRBV9 with TRBJ1-4; 9 positions agree with TRBD1. Unmatched junction bases numbered 6, after V lost 0 bases and J lost 6 bases. The CDR3 is made up of 16 amino acids. Germline values: CDR1 SGDLS, CDR2 YYNGEE. CDR3 sequence (DNA): TGTGCCAGCAGCGTAGCTCCAACAGGGGGCGATGAAAAACTGTTTTTT. This encodes CASSVAPTGGDEKLFF.

This clone was counted a single time. The CDR3 loop reads CASGFQTDSPTGVGYGYTF. In DNA, the CDR3 is TGTGCTAGTGGTTTTCAAACCGACTCTCCGACGGGGGTAGGGTATGGCTACACCTTC. The chain is built from TRBV12-5 and TRBJ1-2; perhaps TRBD1 as D (5 bases). This CDR3 has 19 amino acids. Germline lookup yields CDR1 LGHNT and CDR2 FRNRAP. With 3 bases removed from V and 5 bases from J, the gap between germline ends came to 28 bases.

The chain has TRBV15 and TRBJ2-1; D is uncertain. Per the germline V gene, CDR1 is LNHNV and CDR2 is YYDKDF (reference sequence). The germline V and J ends were trimmed by 0 bases and 7 bases, with 7 bases remaining between them. There are 13 residues in the CDR3. DNA for the CDR3: TGTGCCACCAGCAGAGATCCCAGGAATGAGCAGTTCTTC. As protein: CATSRDPRNEQFF.

The chain uses TRBV19 and TRBJ2-4, with TRBD1 as a possible D gene (6 bases). Trimming took off 5 bases at V and 3 bases at J, with 11 bases between the two ends. Germline V CDR1 and CDR2: LNHDA, SQIVND (reference sequence). The CDR3 is made up of 14 amino acids. CDR3 region: CASSVEGDKNIQYF. The DNA of the CDR3 is TGTGCCAGTAGTGTTGAGGGGGACAAAAACATTCAGTACTTC.

The chain uses TRBV19 and TRBJ2-1; TRBD2 matches 14 bases. Per germline, CDR1 LNHDA and CDR2 SQIVND (reference sequence). The trim removed 5 bases at V and 10 bases at J, leaving 13 bases unmatched. The CDR3 contains 17 residues. The CDR3 DNA is TGTGCCAGTAGTTCCCGCCCGGGACTAGCGGGAGTGCGGGAGCAGTTCTTC. Amino acid sequence: CASSSRPGLAGVREQFF.

In this sample, this clone turned up a few times. The CDR3 protein is CASWTGYSGNTIYF. CDR3 nucleotides: TGTGCCAGTTGGACGGGATACTCTGGAAACACCATATATTTT. This chain connects TRBV6-5 to TRBJ1-3; D remains ambiguous. Trimming pared 9 bases from V and 0 bases from J, leaving 12 bases between. Germline lookup yields CDR1 MNHEY and CDR2 SVGAGI. There are 14 residues in the CDR3.

The V gene is TRBV19, the J gene TRBJ1-6, with 11 bases matching TRBD1. This CDR3 spans 15 amino acids. Per germline, CDR1 LNHDA and CDR2 SQIVND (reference sequence). V gave up 1 base and J gave up 9 bases; unmatched junction bases: 2. CDR3 DNA: TGTGCCAGTAGTATAGGGACAGGGGGCTTTTCACCCCTCCACTTT. It is translated as CASSIGTGGFSPLHF.

This sequence joins TRBV7-9 and TRBJ1-4; 8 bases are a match to TRBD1. V was clipped by 4 bases and J by 4 bases; unmatched bases: 5. There are 15 residues in the CDR3. The germline V gene has CDR1 SEHNR and CDR2 FQNEAQ (reference sequence). CDR3 region: CASSWGQARNEKLFF. The CDR3 DNA is TGTGCCAGCAGCTGGGGACAGGCCCGTAATGAAAAACTGTTTTTT.